This entry describes one T cell receptor (beta chain). The sample belongs to a study of tumour-infiltrating T cells in Burkitt lymphoma. As for the study in general: Survival, overall and progression-free, tracked with productive clonality.

The repertoire was sequenced with immunoSEQ multiplex PCR; TCRdb's copy has only in-frame clones and lacks some. The sample includes tens of thousands of clones, 31% of them seen just once. CDR3 size: 15 residues. J lost 8 bases, V lost 4 bases, and 11 bases had no gene match. In germline, CDR1 is SGHNT, CDR2 YYREEE (reference sequence). J is TRBJ1-2 and V is TRBV5-4; 10 bases fit TRBD1. The sample consisted of tumor tissue. The clonotype was recovered from a human donor with Burkitt lymphoma. CDR3 protein: CASSPERDRGYGYTF. The CDR3 DNA reads TGTGCCAGCAGCCCGGAAAGGGACAGGGGCTACGGCTACACCTTC.